The clone carrying this T cell receptor beta chain was observed at least ten times. Its antigen is unknown. These data come from a study of neurological immune-mediated disorders. Study-level findings and limits: Because no CDR3 amino acid sequences were shared across subjects by expanded clones, private repertoires were suggested in all groups. The greatest TCR clonal expansion occurred in HTLV-1-associated myelopathy and the least in multiple sclerosis, which fell below healthy controls.

A 10-nucleotide random UMI tagged transcripts in template-switch 5'RACE cDNA synthesis. From 15-18 subjects, every sequencing run obtained over 170 million TCR-beta sequences. TCRdb recomputed calls from the 5' RACE reads with MiXCR, one row per CDR3 protein. The sample has 50,000 or so distinct CDR3 sequences, 3% to 4% seen once. Sequenced: PBMCs. The TCR originated in a woman aged 55 to 70 with multiple sclerosis.

The CDR3 DNA reads as TGCGCCAGCAGCGAGGGAGGGGAAAACATTCAGTACTTC. Translated, it gives CASSEGGENIQYF. The chain carries TRBV5-1 and TRBJ2-4; 7 nucleotides line up with TRBD2. This CDR3 spans 13 amino acids. Germline V gives CDR1 SGHRS, CDR2 YFSETQ. Germline trimming cut 4 bases from V and 5 bases from J; bases unmatched to any gene: 3.